Below are 28 T cell receptor beta chains sequenced from a single sample in a study of T cell responses to AZD1222 COVID-19 vaccine. Produced via immunoSEQ multiplex PCR; TCRdb's table is partial and in-frame only. The sample lists some 150,000 clones, around nine tenths occurring once. The sequenced sample was peripheral blood, obtained on day 0 of MenACWY control vaccination. These receptors were collected from an adult in good health.

This clone came up once. The chain combines TRBV6-5 with TRBJ2-1, with 8 nucleotides matching TRBD1. Germline trimming cut 7 bases from V and 5 bases from J; bases unmatched to any gene: 7. The germline CDR1 and CDR2 sequences are MNHEY and SVGAGI. CDR3 length: 14 amino acids. In DNA form, the CDR3 reads TGTGCCAGCACAAGGGACAGGTACAACAATGAGCAGTTCTTC. Amino acids: CASTRDRYNNEQFF.

V usage is TRBV24-1 and J usage is TRBJ2-1, with D tentatively TRBD2 (5 bases). The CDR3 sequence is 16 residues long. The ends were cut back, 1 base at V and 5 bases at J, with 14 bases in the middle. Per the germline V gene, CDR1 is KGHDR and CDR2 is SFDVKD. The CDR3 protein is CATSDFRGSTHNEQFF. In nucleotides, the CDR3 is TGTGCCACCAGTGATTTCCGGGGTAGTACTCACAATGAGCAGTTCTTC.

The V and J genes are TRBV3-1 (or the pseudogene TRBV3-2) and TRBJ2-2, with 8 bases aligning to TRBD2. Germline V gene lookup returns CDR1 LGHDT and CDR2 YNNKEL (reference sequence). CDR3 size: 17 residues. V was pared by 4 bases and J by 6 bases, with 13 bases of the junction left unmatched. CDR3 nucleotide sequence: TGTGCCAGCAGCCTCTGGGGTAGCGGGAATTCTGCCGGGGAGCTGTTTTTT. Amino acids: CASSLWGSGNSAGELFF.

This chain joins TRBV2 and TRBJ2-2; tentative D call: TRBD2 (5 bases). The V and J ends lost 3 bases and 8 bases respectively, with 10 bases between them. Per the germline V gene, CDR1 is SNHLY and CDR2 is FYNNEI. The CDR3 loop spans 13 amino acids. This CDR3 reads CASSDLSGGELFF. CDR3 DNA sequence: TGTGCCAGCAGTGATTTATCGGGAGGGGAGCTGTTTTTT.

J is TRBJ2-1 and V is TRBV7-9; 7 nucleotides match TRBD1. The CDR3 is 15 residues long. The germline V gene encodes CDR1 SEHNR and CDR2 FQNEAQ (reference sequence). The ends lost 5 bases at V and 3 bases at J; junction bases unmatched: 7. CDR3 sequence: CASSAPGQSYNEQFF. The CDR3 DNA follows: TGTGCCAGCAGCGCGCCGGGACAGAGCTACAATGAGCAGTTCTTC. Using reference TRBV7-9 and TRBJ2-1 for the parts outside the CDR3, the full variable domain is DTGVSQNPRHKITKRGQNVTFRCDPISEHNRLYWYRQTLGQGPEFLTYFQNEAQLEKSRLLSDRFSAERPKGSFSTLEIQRTEQGDSAMYLCASSAPGQSYNEQFFGPGTRLTVL.

A few counts support this clone. V gene TRBV19 combines with J gene TRBJ2-2, with 10 nucleotides matching TRBD1. The trim removed 5 bases at V and 4 bases at J, leaving 7 bases unmatched. The CDR3 consists of 16 residues. CDR1 and CDR2 from the germline V gene are LNHDA and SQIVND (reference sequence). The CDR3 reads CASSVGTGEGTGELFF. The CDR3 nucleotides read TGTGCCAGTAGTGTAGGGACAGGGGAGGGCACCGGGGAGCTGTTTTTT.

The chain combines TRBV6-5 with TRBJ1-1; 7 nucleotides agree with TRBD1. The CDR3 spans 15 residues. Looked up from germline, CDR1 is MNHEY and CDR2 is SVGAGI. V lost 6 bases and J lost 4; bases outside the gene matches: 11. CDR3 loop: CASRETGKVGTEAFF. The CDR3 DNA reads TGTGCCAGCAGAGAGACAGGGAAGGTCGGCACTGAAGCTTTCTTT.

This clone was detected once. This rearrangement joins TRBV7-2 to TRBJ1-5; D not resolved. Germline V gene data show CDR1 as SGHTA and CDR2 as FQGNSA. The CDR3 runs to 13 residues. V lost 8 bases and J lost 0, with 8 bases in between. CDR3 DNA sequence: TGTGCCAGCCACAGTTATAGCAATCAGCCCCAGCATTTT. Its translation: CASHSYSNQPQHF.

V usage is TRBV12-5 and J usage is TRBJ1-5; unclear D gene. The CDR3 spans 11 residues. V was trimmed by 3 bases and J by 9 bases, leaving 6 bases between them. Germline values: CDR1 LGHNT, CDR2 FRNRAP. The CDR3 nucleotides are TGTGCTAGTGGTTTCGTGGGGCCCCAGCATTTT. As protein: CASGFVGPQHF.

This chain connects TRBV5-1 to TRBJ2-2, with TRBD1 as a possible D gene (6 bases). CDR1 and CDR2 (germline): SGHRS, YFSETQ. The CDR3 runs 16 residues. V was clipped by 0 bases and J by 6 bases, with 15 bases between them. CDR3 residues: CASSLAGPQGAGELFF. In DNA, the CDR3 is TGCGCCAGCAGCTTGGCCGGACCACAGGGCGCCGGGGAGCTGTTTTTT. The full variable domain, its missing parts supplied by reference TRBV5-1 and TRBJ2-2, is KAGVTQTPRYLIKTRGQQVTLSCSPISGHRSVSWYQQTPGQGLQFLFEYFSETQRNKGNFPGRFSGRQFSNSRSEMNVSTLELGDSALYLCASSLAGPQGAGELFFGEGSRLTVL.

This rearrangement joins TRBV3-1 (or the pseudogene TRBV3-2) to TRBJ1-1; 7 bases match TRBD1. The junction had 5 bases not matched to a gene; V was cut back by 4 bases and J by 0 bases. The CDR3 contains 15 residues. Germline CDR1 LGHDT, CDR2 YNNKEL (reference sequence). This chain's CDR3 is CASSRIGTVNTEAFF. The CDR3 coding sequence is TGTGCCAGCAGCCGTATCGGGACAGTGAACACTGAAGCTTTCTTT.

V gene TRBV9 combines with J gene TRBJ1-3, with D possibly TRBD1 on 6 matching bases. The CDR3 totals 16 residues. V shed 4 bases and J shed 0 bases, with 14 bases lying between them. Looked up from germline, CDR1 is SGDLS and CDR2 is YYNGEE. In DNA, the CDR3 is TGTGCCAGCAGCCTCCTAGAAGGGGGCTCTGGAAACACCATATATTTT. Amino acids: CASSLLEGGSGNTIYF.

This clone was observed a single time. The V call is TRBV6-4, the J call TRBJ2-1; D unclear. This CDR3 spans 12 amino acids. Germline loops: CDR1 MRHNA, CDR2 SNTAGT. The V gene lost 2 bases and the J gene lost 5 bases, with 4 bases spanning the gap. Here the CDR3 DNA reads TGTGCCAGCAGTGACCGGGACAATGAGCAGTTCTTC. This codes for CASSDRDNEQFF.

The chain recombines TRBV9 with TRBJ1-1; D is perhaps TRBD1 (5 bases). The CDR3 covers 13 residues. The germline CDR1 and CDR2 sequences are SGDLS and YYNGEE. Between the trimmed V and J ends, which lost 0 bases and 7 bases, there was a span of 10 bases. The CDR3: CASSVGGVGEAFF. As DNA, the CDR3 is TGTGCCAGCAGCGTAGGGGGGGTTGGTGAAGCTTTCTTT. The complete variable domain, with remaining parts taken from reference TRBV9 and TRBJ1-1, reads DSGVTQTPKHLITATGQRVTLRCSPRSGDLSVYWYQQSLDQGLQFLIQYYNGEERAKGNILERFSAQQFPDLHSELNLSSLELGDSALYFCASSVGGVGEAFFGQGTRLTVV.

The chain carries TRBV11-2 and TRBJ1-5; a possible D gene is TRBD1 (5 bases). CDR1 and CDR2 from the germline V gene are SGHAT and FQNNGV. V was shortened by 3 bases and J by 7 bases, with 10 bases between the two germline ends. This CDR3 has 13 residues. CDR3 DNA sequence: TGTGCCAGCAGCTTGGAACCAGGGCAGCCCCAGCATTTT. This translates into CASSLEPGQPQHF.

V gene TRBV9 combines with J gene TRBJ2-2; D uncertain. Germline V lookup: CDR1 SGDLS, CDR2 YYNGEE. The CDR3 loop spans 14 amino acids. V lost 0 bases to trimming and J lost 3 bases, with 6 bases between them. The chain's CDR3 is CASSVAGHTGELFF. The CDR3 region has the DNA TGTGCCAGCAGCGTAGCCGGCCACACCGGGGAGCTGTTTTTT.

The chain couples TRBV27 to TRBJ1-5; no reliable D call. Trimming pared 2 bases from V and 6 bases from J, leaving 14 bases between. Germline-derived CDR1 and CDR2 are MNHEY and SMNVEV (reference sequence). The CDR3 contains 15 residues. In DNA, the CDR3 is TGTGCCAGCAGTTTAGGTATGCAAGTGGGTCAGCCCCAGCATTTT. This sequence encodes CASSLGMQVGQPQHF.

The chain employs TRBV18 and TRBJ1-2, with D hard to call. The CDR3 consists of 15 residues. Germline V lookup: CDR1 KGHSH, CDR2 LQKENI. Trimming shortened V by 3 bases and J by 2 bases, and 13 bases separated the two germline ends. CDR3 coding DNA: TGTGCCAGCTCACCGTCGGGTCGGGGAAACTATGGCTACACCTTC. Translating gives CASSPSGRGNYGYTF.

This rearrangement joins TRBV6-2 or TRBV6-3 to TRBJ2-7; 7 nucleotides agree with TRBD1. This CDR3 has 16 residues. The V gene's germline CDR1 is MNHEY and CDR2 SVGEGT. V shed 0 bases, J shed 0 bases, and the junction held 5 bases outside the gene matches. For the CDR3, the DNA is TGTGCCAGCAGTTACTCCTGGACAGGTGTCTCCTACGAGCAGTACTTC. The encoded protein is CASSYSWTGVSYEQYF.

The chain recombines TRBV19 with TRBJ2-2; D possibly corresponds to TRBD1 (5 bases). This CDR3 is built from 16 residues. V shed 1 base and J shed 6 bases, with 15 bases lying between them. Germline V gene lookup returns CDR1 LNHDA and CDR2 SQIVND (reference sequence). The CDR3 bases are TGTGCCAGTAGTATAGGGGGCCCTCTCAGAGCCGGGGAGCTGTTTTTT. Translation gives CASSIGGPLRAGELFF.

The chain carries TRBV10-1 and TRBJ2-3, with D uncertain. Germline CDR1 and CDR2: WNHNN and SYGVQD (reference sequence). The CDR3 extends over 14 amino acids. Trimming pared 0 bases from V and 3 bases from J, leaving 7 bases between. The CDR3 sequence: CASSESPETDTQYF. In DNA, the CDR3 is TGCGCCAGCAGTGAGTCGCCAGAAACAGATACGCAGTATTTT.

The rearrangement joins TRBV6-5 to TRBJ1-2, with a tentative D call TRBD1 (5 bases). The CDR3 contains 14 residues. The V gene's germline CDR1 is MNHEY and CDR2 SVGAGI. Trimming cost V 0 bases and J 8 bases, with 13 bases left between them. This CDR3 is CASSYSTAGWGYTF. For the CDR3, the DNA is TGTGCCAGCAGTTACTCGACAGCCGGGTGGGGCTACACCTTC.

This sequence joins TRBV28 and TRBJ1-5, with TRBD1 matching over 7 bases. The CDR3 is 14 residues long. With V trimmed by 3 bases and J by 8 bases, 7 bases remained unmatched. Germline loops: CDR1 MDHEN, CDR2 SYDVKM. The CDR3 region has the DNA TGTGCCAGCAGTTTTAATACAGGGGTTGAGCCCCAGCATTTT. It is translated as CASSFNTGVEPQHF.

This clone is a singleton in its sample. In the same sample, other DNA sequences code for this CDR3. This sequence joins TRBV6-5 and TRBJ1-1; weak D call: TRBD1 (6 bases). Germline loops: CDR1 MNHEY, CDR2 SVGAGI. Between the trimmed V and J ends, which lost 6 bases and 5 bases, there was a span of 7 bases. The CDR3 loop spans 11 amino acids. CDR3 DNA: TGTGCCAGCAGCAGGGGTACTGAAGCTTTCTTT. As protein: CASSRGTEAFF.

The rearrangement uses TRBV5-1 and TRBJ1-1, with no clear D. V was pared by 4 bases and J by 0 bases, with 13 bases between. This CDR3 region has 15 residues. Germline V gene data show CDR1 as SGHRS and CDR2 as YFSETQ. CDR3 nucleotides: TGCGCCAGCAGCCGAACGACCTCCATGAACACTGAAGCTTTCTTT. Its translation: CASSRTTSMNTEAFF.

This rearrangement joins TRBV28 to TRBJ1-1, with D unresolved. Per the germline V gene, CDR1 is MDHEN and CDR2 is SYDVKM. The CDR3 sequence is 13 residues long. Between the trimmed V and J ends, which lost 1 base and 7 bases, there was a span of 10 bases. This chain's CDR3 is CASSLSLVSEAFF. The CDR3 DNA sequence: TGTGCCAGCAGTTTATCCCTTGTTAGTGAAGCTTTCTTT.

The rearrangement uses TRBV28 and TRBJ1-4; D remains ambiguous. CDR3 length: 11 amino acids. Germline CDR1 MDHEN, CDR2 SYDVKM. The V end was cut by 2 bases, the J end by 12 bases, with 7 bases between. CDR3 residues: CASSLGRELFF. The CDR3 DNA sequence: TGTGCCAGCAGTTTAGGCCGGGAACTGTTTTTT.

The genes are TRBV5-1 and TRBJ2-3; no firm D call. The germline gives CDR1 SGHRS, CDR2 YFSETQ. Trimming pared 5 bases from V and 0 bases from J, leaving 7 bases between. CDR3 length: 13 residues. CDR3 residues: CASRTQSTDTQYF. The CDR3 DNA reads TGCGCCAGCAGAACACAAAGCACAGATACGCAGTATTTT.